Below are 8 T cell receptor beta chains sequenced from a single sample in a study of Ad26.COV2.S vaccination and SARS-CoV-2 variants. Treatment here: 19 received Ad26.COV2.S at low or high dose, single or two shots; 5 received placebo; per-sample allocation not given. After the first vaccine or placebo injection, samples were drawn on day 63. Assay used: immunoSEQ multiplex PCR; TCRdb lists only in-frame clones, some missing. The sample has some 640,000 clones; approximately 88% are singletons. The source material was peripheral blood, sampled in a trial of Ad26.COV2.S vaccine versus placebo. These receptors all stem from a person between 18 and 59 years old who received the Ad26.COV2.S COVID-19 vaccine or a placebo.

This chain connects TRBV6-5 to TRBJ2-7; D unclear. This CDR3 has 16 amino acids. Germline CDR1 is MNHEY and CDR2 is SVGAGI. Trimming pared 4 bases from V and 3 bases from J, leaving 19 bases between. In DNA form, the CDR3 reads TGTGCCAGCAGTTCTGGCCCTCCCTACCCCAGCTACGAGCAGTACTTC. It specifies CASSSGPPYPSYEQYF.

The chain employs TRBV5-5 and TRBJ2-1; D perhaps matches TRBD1 (7 bases). The V gene lost 1 base and the J gene lost 8 bases, with 19 bases spanning the gap. The CDR3 loop spans 16 amino acids. CDR1 is SGHKS and CDR2 is YYEKEE in the germline V gene (reference sequence). The CDR3 protein is CASSLIAGQKGHEQFF. The CDR3 coding sequence is TGTGCCAGCAGCTTGATTGCGGGACAGAAGGGCCATGAGCAGTTCTTC.

CDR3 nucleotides: TGTGCCAGTAGCCAACAGGGGGCCACCTACGAGCAGTACTTC. As protein: CASSQQGATYEQYF. The chain joins TRBV19 to TRBJ2-7; 9 nucleotides align to TRBD1. V shed 6 bases, J shed 2 bases, and the junction held 5 bases outside the gene matches. Germline-derived CDR1 and CDR2 are LNHDA and SQIVND (reference sequence). The CDR3 is 14 amino acids.

The rearrangement joins TRBV24-1 to TRBJ2-3; 7 positions agree with TRBD2. The CDR3 sequence is 16 residues long. Trimming removed 3 bases from V and 7 bases from J; junction bases left unmatched: 12. CDR1 is KGHDR, CDR2 SFDVKD, per germline. This CDR3 reads CATSDPREASVYTQYF. The CDR3 coding sequence is TGTGCCACCAGTGATCCCCGGGAGGCGTCCGTTTATACGCAGTATTTT.

This chain joins TRBV6-6 and TRBJ2-7; no clear D gene. Between the trimmed V and J ends, which lost 5 bases and 3 bases, there was a span of 5 bases. The V gene's germline CDR1 is MNHNY and CDR2 SVGAGI (reference sequence). The CDR3 runs 11 residues. The CDR3 reads CASSQIYEQYF. The CDR3 nucleotides read TGTGCCAGCAGTCAAATCTACGAGCAGTACTTC.

The gene calls are TRBV12-3 or TRBV12-4 and TRBJ1-2; no clear D gene. The V and J ends lost 6 bases and 7 bases respectively, with 9 bases between them. There are 11 residues in the CDR3. The DNA of the CDR3 is TGTGCCAGCAGATCATGGGTTGGCTACACCTTC. This encodes CASRSWVGYTF.

A single count supports this clone. The chain has TRBV7-2 and TRBJ2-7; 15 positions agree with TRBD2. Germline lookup yields CDR1 SGHTA and CDR2 FQGNSA. V gave up 6 bases and J gave up 7 bases; unmatched junction bases: 4. The CDR3 covers 14 residues. In DNA, the CDR3 is TGTGCCAGCAGGCGGACTAGCGGGAGGGCAGAGCAGTACTTC. This gives the protein CASRRTSGRAEQYF.

The J gene is TRBJ1-2, the V gene TRBV9, with D tentatively TRBD1 (5 bases). Germline loops: CDR1 SGDLS, CDR2 YYNGEE. V was clipped by 0 bases and J by 5 bases, with 14 bases between them. The CDR3 runs to 15 residues. The CDR3 loop reads CASSVAGGGLYGYTF. DNA of the CDR3: TGTGCCAGCAGCGTAGCGGGGGGAGGCCTGTATGGCTACACCTTC.